The sequence of this T cell receptor beta chain was determined in a study of CD8 T cells in Susac syndrome. Study-wide results and limits: In its TCR sequencing and HLA analysis, the study acknowledged that the number of individuals was relatively small.

This clonotype has a handful of counts. Its target is unknown. With random hexamers, 0.5 to 1 ug RNA was reverse transcribed. TCR beta CDR3 was amplified by immunoSEQ covering 54 Vbeta and 13 Jbeta. One entry per CDR3 protein, called by TCRdb with MiXCR from the immunoSEQ multiplex PCR reads. This repertoire shows some 190,000 distinct CDR3 sequences, approximately 96% found once; its top ten account for approximately 0.09%. Sequencing targeted TCR beta in blood CD8+ and CD4+ T cells. Control patients had untreated stable or active relapsing-remitting multiple sclerosis by revised McDonald criteria. The germline V gene has CDR1 MNHEY and CDR2 SMNVEV (reference sequence). This CDR3 comprises 13 residues. Trimming left V 5 bases short and J 4 bases short, with 9 bases between.

The chain couples TRBV27 to TRBJ1-5; D gene unclear. The receptor comes from a human donor with multiple sclerosis. What was sequenced was CD4+ T cells from PBMCs. CDR3 in DNA: TGTGCCAGCAGTCCGGCGGGTAATCAGCCCCAGCATTTT. Translating gives CASSPAGNQPQHF.